One and the same sample provided the 31 T cell receptor beta chains below, sequenced in a study of blood T cell repertoires in COVID-19. The protocol was immunoSEQ multiplex PCR, while the TCRdb copy is restricted to in-frame clones and leaves out a portion. The table shows approximately 350,000 clones, with roughly nine tenths occurring only once. Material: PBMCs or T cells enriched from blood (not recorded which). The receptors were sampled from a man younger than 30 who had recovered from COVID-19.

This sequence joins TRBV6-5 and TRBJ1-2; 10 bases map to TRBD1. CDR1 and CDR2 (germline): MNHEY, SVGAGI. The CDR3 sequence is 14 residues long. V was pared by 5 bases and J by 4 bases, with 4 bases of the junction left unmatched. The CDR3 reads CASSPGTGAYGYTF. CDR3 bases: TGTGCCAGCAGTCCCGGGACAGGGGCCTATGGCTACACCTTC.

This chain joins TRBV6-5 and TRBJ2-7, with D tentatively TRBD1 (6 bases). The CDR3 contains 13 residues. Germline values: CDR1 MNHEY, CDR2 SVGAGI. The V end was cut by 6 bases, the J end by 1 base, with 10 bases between. The chain's CDR3 is CASSQGQSYEQYF. Here the CDR3 DNA reads TGTGCCAGCAGCCAAGGACAGTCCTACGAGCAGTACTTC.

CDR3 nucleotides: TGCGCCAGCAGCCAAGACCCCCTGACAGATTACCAAGAGACCCAGTACTTC. Protein sequence: CASSQDPLTDYQETQYF. The V call is TRBV4-1, the J call TRBJ2-5; TRBD1 is a possible D gene (5 bases). Trimming left V 0 bases short and J 0 bases short, with 14 bases between. Germline CDR1 is MGHRA and CDR2 is YSYEKL. The length of the CDR3 is 17 residues.

The chain has TRBV18 and TRBJ2-7; TRBD2 agrees at 9 bases. Germline trimming cut 2 bases from V and 2 bases from J; bases unmatched to any gene: 7. Per germline, CDR1 KGHSH and CDR2 LQKENI. CDR3 size: 16 residues. The CDR3 reads CASSPLASGMTYEQYF. The CDR3 coding sequence is TGTGCCAGCTCACCATTAGCTAGCGGGATGACCTACGAGCAGTACTTC.

This chain uses TRBV5-3 with TRBJ2-3; TRBD1 matches 9 bases. TRBV5-3 counts as an open reading frame of uncertain function. With V trimmed by 4 bases and J by 1 base, 10 bases remained unmatched. The CDR3 is made up of 17 amino acids. The DNA of the CDR3 is TGTGCCAGAAGCCGGCGTAGGACAGGGGTGGGCACAGATACGCAGTATTTT. Its protein product is CARSRRRTGVGTDTQYF.

CDR3 coding DNA: TGTGCCTGGAAGACTAGCGGGTACAATGAGCAGTTCTTC. This encodes CAWKTSGYNEQFF. V usage is TRBV30 and J usage is TRBJ2-1; 10 bases line up with TRBD2. The CDR3 consists of 13 residues. The J segment lost 4 bases and the V segment lost 4 bases, leaving 1 base of the junction unmatched. Looked up from germline, CDR1 is GTSNPN and CDR2 is SVGIG (reference sequence).

J is TRBJ2-3 and V is TRBV24-1; 8 bases match TRBD1. Germline trimming cut 5 bases from V and 3 bases from J; bases unmatched to any gene: 6. CDR1 is KGHDR, CDR2 SFDVKD, per germline. The CDR3 has 15 amino acids. CDR3 bases: TGTGCCACCAGTGGGACAGGGACGGGAACAGATACGCAGTATTTT. This codes for CATSGTGTGTDTQYF.

This clone was counted a single time. This chain connects TRBV7-2 to TRBJ1-3; D remains ambiguous. The CDR3 consists of 13 residues. CDR1 SGHTA and CDR2 FQGNSA come from the germline V gene. Trimming shortened V by 6 bases and J by 3 bases, and 9 bases separated the two germline ends. The CDR3 nucleotides read TGTGCCAGCAGTGCAGGCCGTGGAAACACCATATATTTT. Encoded protein: CASSAGRGNTIYF.

This chain links TRBV14 with TRBJ2-5; D possibly corresponds to TRBD2 (5 bases). Germline assignment: CDR1 SGHDN and CDR2 FVKESK. The CDR3 covers 15 residues. V shed 2 bases and J shed 5 bases, with 15 bases lying between them. This CDR3 is CASSQLFRGRETQYF. The CDR3 coding sequence is TGTGCCAGCAGCCAACTATTTCGGGGAAGGGAGACCCAGTACTTC.

This clone has just a few counts. The genes are TRBV28 and TRBJ1-6, with D possibly matching TRBD1 (5 bases). Germline V gene data show CDR1 as MDHEN and CDR2 as SYDVKM. V was shortened by 8 bases and J by 10 bases, with 18 bases between the two germline ends. CDR3 length: 14 residues. CDR3 bases: TGTGCCAGCTCTATTCAGGGTTTCAGGTCACCCCTCCACTTT. Its translation is CASSIQGFRSPLHF.

This sequence joins TRBV7-3 and TRBJ1-1; D may be TRBD1 (5 bases). The CDR3 runs to 13 residues. V lost 6 bases, J lost 1 base, and 9 bases lay in between. Germline CDR1 is SGHTA and CDR2 is FQGTGA. The CDR3: CASSGGANTEAFF. The CDR3 DNA reads TGTGCCAGCAGTGGAGGGGCGAACACTGAAGCTTTCTTT.

The chain employs TRBV10-2 and TRBJ2-3; D is possibly TRBD2 (5 bases). The V end lost 3 bases, the J end lost 0 bases, and 19 bases lay between the germline ends. Germline V lookup: CDR1 WSHSY, CDR2 SAAADI. This CDR3 comprises 18 residues. The CDR3 loop reads CASSDAGLGGLSTDTQYF. CDR3 nucleotides: TGCGCCAGCAGTGATGCGGGCCTGGGCGGTTTGAGCACAGATACGCAGTATTTT.

The chain carries TRBV18 and TRBJ2-3, with 10 bases lining up with TRBD1. V lost 4 bases to trimming and J lost 5 bases; unmatched junction nucleotides: 12. Germline V lookup: CDR1 KGHSH, CDR2 LQKENI. The CDR3 has 17 amino acids. The CDR3 DNA reads TGTGCCAGCTCACAATTCGACAGGGGGCCGGCAAGAGATACGCAGTATTTT. This codes for CASSQFDRGPARDTQYF.

The chain carries TRBV6-5 and TRBJ1-2; TRBD1 might be the D (6 bases). V was pared by 2 bases and J by 4 bases, with 14 bases between. CDR1 and CDR2 from the germline V gene are MNHEY and SVGAGI. This CDR3 region has 15 residues. In DNA, the CDR3 is TGTGCCAGCAGTTACGGGGCAGGGGTAATCTATGGCTACACCTTC. Amino acid sequence: CASSYGAGVIYGYTF.

This chain uses TRBV2 with TRBJ2-7, with a weak D call TRBD2 (6 bases). Germline V gene sequence: CDR1 SNHLY, CDR2 FYNNEI. The CDR3 is 15 residues long. Trimming pared 6 bases from V and 6 bases from J, leaving 21 bases between. The CDR3 nucleotides read TGTGCCAGCAGGAGGTCTATGGGAGGAGACAGCGAGCAGTACTTC. Encoded protein: CASRRSMGGDSEQYF.

This clone was detected only once. The rearrangement uses TRBV11-2 and TRBJ1-2, with D unclear. The CDR3 is made up of 15 amino acids. Per the germline V gene, CDR1 is SGHAT and CDR2 is FQNNGV. Deletions cut 1 base from V and 0 bases from J, with 9 bases between. The CDR3 region is CASSLVRNSNYGYTF. DNA of the CDR3: TGTGCCAGCAGCTTAGTGAGGAATTCTAACTATGGCTACACCTTC.

This chain connects TRBV7-6 to TRBJ1-1; TRBD1 matches at 8 bases. Germline lookup yields CDR1 SGHVS and CDR2 FNYEAQ. After removal of 1 base from V and 4 bases from J, the junction contained 2 bases not matched to a gene. This CDR3 has 14 residues. CDR3 sequence: CASSLEDRVTEAFF. Written as DNA, the CDR3 is TGTGCCAGCAGCTTAGAGGACAGGGTCACTGAAGCTTTCTTT. Full variable domain (missing parts from reference TRBV7-6 and TRBJ1-1): GAGVSQSPRYKVTKRGQDVALRCDPISGHVSLYWYRQALGQGPEFLTYFNYEAQQDKSGLPNDRFSAERPEGSISTLTIQRTEQRDSAMYRCASSLEDRVTEAFFGQGTRLTVV.

The V and J genes are TRBV19 and TRBJ2-7; tentative D call: TRBD1 (6 bases). CDR3 length: 16 amino acids. Trimming pared 2 bases from V and 0 bases from J, leaving 14 bases between. CDR1 and CDR2 from the germline V gene are LNHDA and SQIVND (reference sequence). CDR3: CASSIQPTGSSYEQYF. The CDR3 DNA follows: TGTGCCAGTAGTATACAACCCACAGGGAGCTCCTACGAGCAGTACTTC.

The rearrangement links TRBV5-1 to TRBJ1-2; D possibly corresponds to TRBD1 (5 bases). V was cut by 4 bases and J by 8 bases, with 18 bases left in between. The CDR3 length is 14 residues. Germline CDR1 and CDR2: SGHRS and YFSETQ. The CDR3 nucleotides read TGCGCCAGCAGCGGGGGGACGCCTCCGAACGGCTACACCTTC. Encoded protein: CASSGGTPPNGYTF.

The rearrangement links TRBV27 to TRBJ2-1, with D possibly matching TRBD1 (5 bases). In germline, CDR1 is MNHEY, CDR2 SMNVEV (reference sequence). The length of the CDR3 is 15 residues. The V end lost 0 bases, the J end lost 2 bases, and 8 bases lay between the germline ends. CDR3 DNA: TGTGCCAGCAGTTTATCGACAGAACCCTACAATGAGCAGTTCTTC. Translation: CASSLSTEPYNEQFF.

J is TRBJ2-5 and V is TRBV12-3 or TRBV12-4, with D perhaps TRBD2 (5 bases). This CDR3 is built from 12 residues. Trimming shortened V by 2 bases and J by 5 bases, and 6 bases separated the two germline ends. The CDR3 DNA is TGTGCCAGCAGTTTATGGAGGGAGACCCAGTACTTC. Translation gives CASSLWRETQYF.

This sequence joins TRBV5-1 and TRBJ2-7; a weak D match, TRBD1 (6 bases). The V gene's germline CDR1 is SGHRS and CDR2 YFSETQ. Trimming shortened V by 0 bases and J by 7 bases, and 20 bases separated the two germline ends. This CDR3 contains 16 residues. CDR3 nucleotide sequence: TGCGCCAGCAGCTTGGCGGGATCGCCAGGGGCGCGGGAGCAGTACTTC. Protein sequence: CASSLAGSPGAREQYF.

The chain is built from TRBV9 and TRBJ2-7, with 9 positions matching TRBD1. With V trimmed by 2 bases and J by 6 bases, 9 bases remained unmatched. The CDR3 totals 15 residues. The germline gives CDR1 SGDLS, CDR2 YYNGEE. CDR3 sequence: CASSVSRDRASEQYF. The CDR3 region has the DNA TGTGCCAGCAGCGTTTCCCGGGACAGGGCCTCCGAGCAGTACTTC.

The genes are TRBV12-5 and TRBJ1-2; TRBD1 is a possible D gene (5 bases). Germline V gene lookup returns CDR1 LGHNT and CDR2 FRNRAP. The CDR3 runs 13 residues. Trimming left V 2 bases short and J 4 bases short, with 8 bases between. In DNA form, the CDR3 reads TGTGCTAGTGGTTTGACCGGGGGCTATGGCTACACCTTC. Translating it yields CASGLTGGYGYTF.

This sequence joins TRBV4-1 and TRBJ2-1, with 8 bases that match TRBD2. The CDR3 sequence is 15 residues long. J lost 3 bases, V lost 4 bases, and 5 bases had no gene match. Germline V gene lookup returns CDR1 MGHRA and CDR2 YSYEKL. CDR3 in amino acids: CASSLTGTSYNEQFF. The DNA for the CDR3 is TGCGCCAGCAGCCTGACCGGGACTAGCTACAATGAGCAGTTCTTC.

The genes are TRBV19 and TRBJ2-3; tentative D call: TRBD1 (6 bases). This CDR3 is built from 14 residues. Germline lookup yields CDR1 LNHDA and CDR2 SQIVND (reference sequence). V was trimmed by 9 bases and J by 4 bases, leaving 17 bases between them. CDR3 nucleotides: TGTGCCAGCAAAGAAGGGGGTTTAGCAGATACGCAGTATTTT. Its protein is CASKEGGLADTQYF. Drawing the rest from reference TRBV19 and TRBJ2-3, the complete variable domain is DGGITQSPKYLFRKEGQNVTLSCEQNLNHDAMYWYRQDPGQGLRLIYYSQIVNDFQKGDIAEGYSVSREKKESFPLTVTSAQKNPTAFYLCASKEGGLADTQYFGPGTRLTVL.

V gene TRBV5-4 combines with J gene TRBJ1-1; TRBD1 aligns across 8 bases. V was pared by 4 bases and J by 3 bases, with 2 bases of the junction left unmatched. Germline V lookup: CDR1 SGHNT, CDR2 YYREEE (reference sequence). This CDR3 has 13 amino acids. The CDR3 loop is CASSPDRDTEAFF. The CDR3 bases are TGTGCCAGCAGCCCGGACAGGGACACTGAAGCTTTCTTT.

The chain is built from TRBV19 and TRBJ1-2; D is ambiguous. The V end was cut by 9 bases, the J end by 5 bases, with 10 bases between. Germline V gene data show CDR1 as LNHDA and CDR2 as SQIVND (reference sequence). The CDR3 is 11 amino acids. CDR3 residues: CASSEGYGYTF. The CDR3 DNA follows: TGTGCCAGCAGCGAGGGTTATGGCTACACCTTC.

This chain links TRBV1 with TRBJ1-3; the tabulated D call, TRBD1, remains unverified against the DNA. TRBV1 is marked as a pseudogene. This CDR3 is built from 16 residues. CDR3 region: CTSSHLDRFSGNTIYF. The DNA of the CDR3 is TGCACCAGCAGCCACCTTGACAGGTTCTCTGGAAACACCATATATTTT.

In its sample, this clone was seen once. The genes are TRBV28 and TRBJ1-4; 8 bases map to TRBD1. The CDR3 is 15 amino acids. V dropped 5 bases and J dropped 3; count of bases not matched to a gene: 5. Per the germline V gene, CDR1 is MDHEN and CDR2 is SYDVKM. Here the CDR3 DNA reads TGTGCCAGCAGTCCCGACAGGGGATCTAATGAAAAACTGTTTTTT. Translated, it gives CASSPDRGSNEKLFF. Based on the CDR3 plus reference TRBV28 and TRBJ1-4, the full variable domain is DVKVTQSSRYLVKRTGEKVFLECVQDMDHENMFWYRQDPGLGLRLIYFSYDVKMKEKGDIPEGYSVSREKKERFSLILESASTNQTSMYLCASSPDRGSNEKLFFGSGTQLSVL.

J is TRBJ2-7 and V is TRBV6-2 or TRBV6-3, with unresolved D. Germline V lookup: CDR1 MNHEY, CDR2 SVGEGT. V was pared by 6 bases and J by 0 bases, with 12 bases between. This CDR3 spans 14 amino acids. CDR3: CASSQNRSSYEQYF. CDR3 coding DNA: TGTGCCAGCAGCCAAAACAGATCCTCCTACGAGCAGTACTTC.